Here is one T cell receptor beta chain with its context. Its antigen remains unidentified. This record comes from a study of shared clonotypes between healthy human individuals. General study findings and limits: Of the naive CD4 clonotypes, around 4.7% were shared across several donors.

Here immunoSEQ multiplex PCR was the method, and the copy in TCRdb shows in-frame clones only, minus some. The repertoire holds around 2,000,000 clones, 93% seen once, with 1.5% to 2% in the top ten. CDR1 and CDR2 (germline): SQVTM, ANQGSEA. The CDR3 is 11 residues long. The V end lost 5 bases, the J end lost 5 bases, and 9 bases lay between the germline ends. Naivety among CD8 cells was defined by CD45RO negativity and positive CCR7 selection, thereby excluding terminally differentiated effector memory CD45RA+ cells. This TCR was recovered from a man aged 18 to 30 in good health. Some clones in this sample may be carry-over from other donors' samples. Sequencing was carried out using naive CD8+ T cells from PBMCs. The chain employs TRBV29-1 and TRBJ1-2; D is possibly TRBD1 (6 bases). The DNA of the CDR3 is TGCAGCGTTAGGACAGAGTATGGCTACACCTTC. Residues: CSVRTEYGYTF. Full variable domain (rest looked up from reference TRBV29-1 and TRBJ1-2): SAVISQKPSRDICQRGTSLTIQCQVDSQVTMMFWYRQQPGQSLTLIATANQGSEATYESGFVIDKFPISRPNLTFSTLTVSNMSPEDSSIYLCSVRTEYGYTFGSGTRLTVV.